One and the same sample provided the 3 T cell receptor beta chains below, sequenced in a study of shared clonotypes between healthy human individuals. This table comes from immunoSEQ multiplex PCR, and its TCRdb copy is limited to in-frame clones, with some not included. The sample has around 640,000 clones, approximately 96% seen once. Naive CD8 cells lacked CD45RO, underwent positive selection for CCR7 and left out terminally differentiated effector memory CD45RA+ cells. The sequenced sample consisted of naive CD8+ T cells sorted from blood. The source of these receptors is a woman aged 25 to 45 in good health.

In this sample, this clone turned up once. The rearrangement joins TRBV7-2 to TRBJ2-7; TRBD2 agrees at 7 bases. The CDR3 covers 13 residues. The germline gives CDR1 SGHTA, CDR2 FQGNSA. Trimming cost V 6 bases and J 6 bases; bases outside gene matches: 8. The DNA of the CDR3 is TGTGCCAGCAGACCTCTTGGGAGGGGCGAGCAGTACTTC. Protein product: CASRPLGRGEQYF.

The CDR3 sequence is CASSQDPSTGEQYF. The CDR3 DNA sequence: TGCGCCAGCAGCCAAGACCCCTCCACCGGCGAGCAGTACTTC. The chain is built from TRBV4-1 and TRBJ2-7; D unclear. The CDR3 length is 14 residues. CDR1 is MGHRA and CDR2 is YSYEKL in the germline V gene. V gave up 0 bases and J gave up 6 bases, with 12 bases separating them.

This chain links TRBV27 with TRBJ1-5; D ambiguous. Germline V gene data show CDR1 as MNHEY and CDR2 as SMNVEV (reference sequence). Trimming took 2 bases from V and 3 from J, leaving 8 bases between them. This CDR3 is 14 amino acids long. The CDR3 DNA is TGTGCCAGCAGTTTAGTTGGATACAATCAGCCCCAGCATTTT. Amino acid sequence: CASSLVGYNQPQHF.